The clone carrying this T cell receptor (beta chain) has ten or more counts. Its antigen is currently unknown. This record comes from a study of T cells in Graves' hyperthyroidism and ophthalmopathy. Study findings and constraints: The model foresaw ophthalmopathy a median roughly 6.6 months prior to onset.

CDR3 length: 13 amino acids. V gave up 6 bases and J gave up 10 bases, with 18 bases separating them. Germline V gene data show CDR1 as PRHDT and CDR2 as FYEKMQ (reference sequence). Amplified TCR beta CDR3 regions derived from RNA transcripts. HTBI primers drove first-round RT-PCR of the TCR CDR3. TCRdb re-called the multiplex PCR reads with MiXCR, one entry per CDR3 protein. Here the sample spans about 760,000 distinct CDR3 sequences, around a third being singletons. Graves' hyperthyroidism qualified as stable when ophthalmopathy did not progress within 18 months. The study left out patients who had uncontrolled infection, other autoimmune disease, pregnancy or lactation.

The sequenced sample consisted of blood. The origin of this receptor is a woman aged 40 to 50 with Graves' hyperthyroidism. The gene calls are TRBV13 and TRBJ1-1; the D gene is possibly TRBD1 (5 bases). This chain's CDR3 is CASRYRFWEAAFF. The CDR3 region has the DNA TGTGCCAGCAGGTACAGGTTCTGGGAGGCAGCTTTCTTT.